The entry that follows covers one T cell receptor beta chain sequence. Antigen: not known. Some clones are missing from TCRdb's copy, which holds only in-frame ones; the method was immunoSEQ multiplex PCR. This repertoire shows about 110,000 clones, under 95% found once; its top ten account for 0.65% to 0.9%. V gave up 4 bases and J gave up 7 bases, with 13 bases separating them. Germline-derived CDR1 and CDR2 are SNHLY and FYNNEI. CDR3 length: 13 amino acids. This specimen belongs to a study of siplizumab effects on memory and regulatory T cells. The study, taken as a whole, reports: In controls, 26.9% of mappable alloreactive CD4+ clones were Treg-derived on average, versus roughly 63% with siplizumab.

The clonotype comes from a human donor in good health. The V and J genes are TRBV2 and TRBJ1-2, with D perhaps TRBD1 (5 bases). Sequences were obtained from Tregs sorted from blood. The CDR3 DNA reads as TGTGCCAGCAGTGCCGACAGAGGGCCTGGCTACACCTTC. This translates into CASSADRGPGYTF.